These 5 T cell receptor beta chains came from one sample sequenced in a study of T cell clusters in autoimmune cytopenias. One tube held mixed TRB-A and TRB-B primer pools for touch-down PCR. TCRdb reworked the multiplex PCR reads into one entry per CDR3 protein, no DNA. Its table lists 8,000 to 8,500 distinct CDR3 sequences. TRB amplification used 200 to 250 ng of peripheral blood genomic DNA. The material sequenced was peripheral blood. Receptor source: a human donor with an autoimmune cytopenia or autoimmune hepatitis (not recorded which).

According to its frequency, this clonotype is medium-sized (0.01 to 0.1%). The V gene is TRBV6-5, the J gene TRBJ1-1. CDR1 is MNHEY and CDR2 is SVGAGI in the germline V gene. This CDR3 is 11 amino acids long. The CDR3 protein is CASSRGTEAFF.

This clonotype registers medium-sized (0.01 to 0.1%) by frequency. The rearrangement links TRBV18 to TRBJ2-2. Germline V gene sequence: CDR1 KGHSH, CDR2 LQKENI. The CDR3 loop spans 13 amino acids. The CDR3 here is CASSGSVTGELFF. The full variable domain, its missing parts supplied by reference TRBV18 and TRBJ2-2, is NAGVMQNPRHLVRRRGQEARLRCSPMKGHSHVYWYRQLPEEGLKFMVYLQKENIIDESGMPKERFSAEFPKEGPSILRIQQVVRGDSAAYFCASSGSVTGELFFGEGSRLTVL.

This chain joins TRBV6-5 and TRBJ2-1. This CDR3 is built from 15 residues. Germline V gene lookup returns CDR1 MNHEY and CDR2 SVGAGI. The CDR3 region is CASSYSGDSSYEQFF.

The chain joins TRBV6-5 to TRBJ1-1; absent DNA, TCRdb's TRBD1 call cannot be checked. The CDR3 spans 14 residues. CDR1 and CDR2 from the germline V gene are MNHEY and SVGAGI. The CDR3 protein is CASSYGTGNTEAFF.

The rearrangement links TRBV11-2 to TRBJ2-6. Germline V CDR1 and CDR2: SGHAT, FQNNGV. The CDR3 is 15 amino acids. CDR3 amino acids: CASRDRNSGANVLTF.